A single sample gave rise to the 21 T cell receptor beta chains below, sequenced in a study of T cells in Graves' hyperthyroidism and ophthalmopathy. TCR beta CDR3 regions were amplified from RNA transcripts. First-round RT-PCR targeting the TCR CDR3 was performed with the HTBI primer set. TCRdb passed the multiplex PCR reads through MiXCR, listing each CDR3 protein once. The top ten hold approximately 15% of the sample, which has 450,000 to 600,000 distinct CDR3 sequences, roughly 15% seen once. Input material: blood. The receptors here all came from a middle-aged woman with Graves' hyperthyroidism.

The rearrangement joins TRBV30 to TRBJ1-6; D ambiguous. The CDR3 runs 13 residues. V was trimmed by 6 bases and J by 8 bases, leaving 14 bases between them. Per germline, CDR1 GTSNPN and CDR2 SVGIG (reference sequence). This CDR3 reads CACQLRQHSPLHF. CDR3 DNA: TGTGCCTGTCAATTGCGGCAGCATTCACCCCTCCACTTT.

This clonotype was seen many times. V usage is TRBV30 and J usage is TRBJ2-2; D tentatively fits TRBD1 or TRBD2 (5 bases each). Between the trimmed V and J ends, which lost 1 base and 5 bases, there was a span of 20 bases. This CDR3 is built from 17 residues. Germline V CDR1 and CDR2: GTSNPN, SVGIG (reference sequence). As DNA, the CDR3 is TGTGCCTGGAGTGATATCATGAGGGGAGTGAGGACCGGGGAGCTGTTTTTT. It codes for CAWSDIMRGVRTGELFF.

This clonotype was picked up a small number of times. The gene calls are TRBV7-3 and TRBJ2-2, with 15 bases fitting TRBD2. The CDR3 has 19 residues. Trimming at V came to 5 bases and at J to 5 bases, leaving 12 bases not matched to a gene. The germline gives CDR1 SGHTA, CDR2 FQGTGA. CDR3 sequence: CASSPFRTSGRAATGELFF. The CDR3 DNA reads TGTGCCAGCAGCCCATTTAGGACTAGCGGGAGGGCGGCTACCGGGGAGCTGTTTTTT.

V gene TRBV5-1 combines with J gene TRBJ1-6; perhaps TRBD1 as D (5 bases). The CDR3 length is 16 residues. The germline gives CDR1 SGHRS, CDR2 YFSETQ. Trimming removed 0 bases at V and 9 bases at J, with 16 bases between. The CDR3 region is CASSLANKGPGSPLHF. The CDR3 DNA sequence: TGCGCCAGCAGCTTGGCCAATAAGGGGCCAGGTTCACCCCTCCACTTT.

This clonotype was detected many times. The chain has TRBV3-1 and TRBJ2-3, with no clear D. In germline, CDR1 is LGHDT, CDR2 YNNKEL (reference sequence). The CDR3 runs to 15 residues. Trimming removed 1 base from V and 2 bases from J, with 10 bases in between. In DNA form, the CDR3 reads TGTGCCAGCAGCCAAGGAGCACTTGACACAGATACGCAGTATTTT. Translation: CASSQGALDTDTQYF.

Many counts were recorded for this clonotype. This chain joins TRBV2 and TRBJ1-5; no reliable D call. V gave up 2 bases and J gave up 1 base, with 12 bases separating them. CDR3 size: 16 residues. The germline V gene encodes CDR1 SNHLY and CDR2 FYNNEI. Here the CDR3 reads CASSEIVALSNQPQHF. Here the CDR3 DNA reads TGTGCCAGCAGTGAAATTGTTGCCTTAAGCAATCAGCCCCAGCATTTT.

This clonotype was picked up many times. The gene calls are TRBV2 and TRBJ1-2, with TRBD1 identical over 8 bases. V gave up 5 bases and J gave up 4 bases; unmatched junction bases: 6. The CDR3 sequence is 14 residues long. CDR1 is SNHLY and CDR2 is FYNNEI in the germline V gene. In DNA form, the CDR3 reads TGTGCCAGCAGTAGACAGGGGCCTTCCTATGGCTACACCTTC. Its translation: CASSRQGPSYGYTF.

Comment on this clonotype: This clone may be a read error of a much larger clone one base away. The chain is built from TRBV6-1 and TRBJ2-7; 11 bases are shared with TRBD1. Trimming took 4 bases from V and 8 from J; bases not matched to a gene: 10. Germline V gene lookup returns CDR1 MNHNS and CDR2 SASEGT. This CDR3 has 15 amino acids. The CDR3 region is CASSASRTGGGKQYF. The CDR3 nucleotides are TGTGCCAGCAGTGCCTCGCGGACAGGGGGCGGCAAGCAGTACTTC.

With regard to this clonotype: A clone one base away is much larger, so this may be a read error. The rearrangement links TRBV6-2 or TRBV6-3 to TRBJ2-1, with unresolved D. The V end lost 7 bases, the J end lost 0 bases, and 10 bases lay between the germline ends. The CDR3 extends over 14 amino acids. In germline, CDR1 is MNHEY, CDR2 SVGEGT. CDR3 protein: CASTKTGSYNEQFF. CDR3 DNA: TGTGCCAGCACTAAAACGGGCTCCTACAATGAGCAGTTCTTC.

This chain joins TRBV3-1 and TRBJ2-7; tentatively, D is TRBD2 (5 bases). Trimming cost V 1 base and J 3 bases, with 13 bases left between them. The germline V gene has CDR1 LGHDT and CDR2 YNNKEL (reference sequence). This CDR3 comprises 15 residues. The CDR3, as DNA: TGTGCCAGCAGCCAAGGAGGGCAGGTTTTCTACGAGCAGTACTTC. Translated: CASSQGGQVFYEQYF.

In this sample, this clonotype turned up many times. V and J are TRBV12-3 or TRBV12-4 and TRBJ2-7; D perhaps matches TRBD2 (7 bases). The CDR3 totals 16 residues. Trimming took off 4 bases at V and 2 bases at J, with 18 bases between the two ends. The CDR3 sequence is CASSYFRGGITYEQYF. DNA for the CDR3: TGTGCCAGCAGTTATTTTAGGGGGGGAATTACCTACGAGCAGTACTTC.

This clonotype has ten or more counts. CDR3 protein: CASSALSTDTQYF. In DNA form, the CDR3 reads TGTGCCAGCAGCGCCTTGTCCACAGATACGCAGTATTTT. The chain recombines TRBV7-9 with TRBJ2-3; D gene uncertain. V shed 5 bases and J shed 2 bases, with 8 bases lying between them. Germline V lookup: CDR1 SEHNR, CDR2 FQNEAQ (reference sequence). CDR3 size: 13 residues.

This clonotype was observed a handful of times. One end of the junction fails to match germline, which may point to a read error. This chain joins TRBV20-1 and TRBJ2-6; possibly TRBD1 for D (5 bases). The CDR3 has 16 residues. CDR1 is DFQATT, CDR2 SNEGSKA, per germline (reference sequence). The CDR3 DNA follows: TGCAGTGCTAGAGATATAAGACCCTCTGGGGCCAACGCCCTGACTTTC. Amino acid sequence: CSARDIRPSGANALTF.

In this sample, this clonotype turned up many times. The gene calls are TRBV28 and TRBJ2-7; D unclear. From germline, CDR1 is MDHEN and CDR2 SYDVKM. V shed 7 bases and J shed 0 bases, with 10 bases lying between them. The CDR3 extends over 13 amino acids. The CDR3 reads CASKRSDSYEQYF. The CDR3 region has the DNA TGTGCCAGCAAGCGATCTGACTCCTACGAGCAGTACTTC.

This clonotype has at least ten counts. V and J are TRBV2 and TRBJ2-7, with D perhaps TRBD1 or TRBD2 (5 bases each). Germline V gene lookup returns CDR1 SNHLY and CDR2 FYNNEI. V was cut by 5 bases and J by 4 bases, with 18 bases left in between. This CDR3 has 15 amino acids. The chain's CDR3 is CASSNYRGREYEQYF. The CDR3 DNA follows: TGTGCCAGCAGTAACTATCGGGGCAGGGAGTACGAGCAGTACTTC.

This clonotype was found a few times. The CDR3 loop is CSARLPGKYGYTF. CDR3 DNA: TGCAGTGCTAGACTGCCTGGGAAGTATGGCTACACCTTC. This chain joins TRBV20-1 and TRBJ1-2; D not certain. Germline CDR1 and CDR2: DFQATT and SNEGSKA (reference sequence). The CDR3 totals 13 residues. Trimming left V 2 bases short and J 5 bases short, with 12 bases between.

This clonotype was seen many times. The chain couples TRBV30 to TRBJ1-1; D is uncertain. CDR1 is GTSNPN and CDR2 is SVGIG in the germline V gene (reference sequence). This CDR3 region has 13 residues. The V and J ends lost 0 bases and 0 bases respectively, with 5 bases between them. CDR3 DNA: TGTGCCTGGAGTGTTTGGATGAACACTGAAGCTTTCTTT. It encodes CAWSVWMNTEAFF. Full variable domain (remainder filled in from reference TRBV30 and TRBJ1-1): SQTIHQWPATLVQPVGSPLSLECTVEGTSNPNLYWYRQAAGRGLQLLFYSVGIGQISSEVPQNLSASRPQDRQFILSSKKLLLSDSGFYLCAWSVWMNTEAFFGQGTRLTVV.

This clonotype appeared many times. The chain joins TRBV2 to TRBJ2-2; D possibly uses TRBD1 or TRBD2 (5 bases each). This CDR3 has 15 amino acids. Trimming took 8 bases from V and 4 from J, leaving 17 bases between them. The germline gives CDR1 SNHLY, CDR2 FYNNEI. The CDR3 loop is CASQIGTAGTGELFF. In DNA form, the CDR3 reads TGTGCCAGCCAGATCGGGACCGCGGGCACCGGGGAGCTGTTTTTT.

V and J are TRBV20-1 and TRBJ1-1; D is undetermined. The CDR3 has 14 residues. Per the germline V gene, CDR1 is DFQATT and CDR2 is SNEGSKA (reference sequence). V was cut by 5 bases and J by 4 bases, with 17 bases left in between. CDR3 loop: CSAPRSDMSTEAFF. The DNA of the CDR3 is TGCAGTGCTCCACGGTCCGACATGAGCACTGAAGCTTTCTTT.

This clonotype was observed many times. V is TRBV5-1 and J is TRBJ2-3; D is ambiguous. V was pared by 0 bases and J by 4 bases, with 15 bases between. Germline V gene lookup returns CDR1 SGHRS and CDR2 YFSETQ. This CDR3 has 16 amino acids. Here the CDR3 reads CASSLEQATRADTQYF. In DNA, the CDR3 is TGCGCCAGCAGCTTGGAGCAAGCAACCCGCGCAGATACGCAGTATTTT.

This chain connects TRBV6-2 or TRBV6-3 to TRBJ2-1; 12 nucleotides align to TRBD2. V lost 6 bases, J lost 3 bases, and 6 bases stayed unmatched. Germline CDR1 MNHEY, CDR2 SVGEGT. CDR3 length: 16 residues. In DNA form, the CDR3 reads TGTGCCAGCAGGCCTAGCGGGAGGGATTTCTACAATGAGCAGTTCTTC. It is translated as CASRPSGRDFYNEQFF.